One and the same sample provided the 27 T cell receptor beta chains below, sequenced in a study of regulatory T cells in long-lasting Graves disease. Arm-PCR of CDR3 regions and iRepertoire HTBI primers were the basis on which TCR beta libraries were built. A single record per CDR3 protein comes from TCRdb applying MiXCR to the multiplex PCR reads. The sample has a few hundred thousand distinct CDR3 sequences, 23% seen once. Time point described: persistent/refractory GD, antithyroid drugs over 5 years with positive TRAb. Construction of the TCR library relied on RNA isolated from PBMCs. The sample was peripheral blood mononuclear cells (PBMCs), taken when the disease was refractory, from a patient treated with antithyroid drugs. The receptor source for this set is a female donor with Graves disease.

This clonotype was observed a few times. The chain uses TRBV19 and TRBJ2-5; a possible D gene is TRBD1 (6 bases). This CDR3 region has 16 residues. CDR1 is LNHDA and CDR2 is SQIVND in the germline V gene (reference sequence). V was trimmed by 1 base and J by 2 bases, leaving 14 bases between them. The CDR3 DNA reads TGTGCCAGTAGTATAGGGATCCAGGGGACGCAAGAGACCCAGTACTTC. Translated: CASSIGIQGTQETQYF.

In the case of this clonotype: A read error may produce the germline difference seen at one junction end. The J gene is TRBJ2-5, the V gene TRBV30; the D is unclear. CDR3 length equals 12 residues. CDR1 and CDR2 (germline): GTSNPN, SVGIG (reference sequence). CDR3 nucleotides: TGTGCCTGGAGTCCGTCTGATGAGACCCAGTGCTTC. As protein: CAWSPSDETQCF.

The V and J genes are TRBV6-1 and TRBJ1-6; TRBD1 is a possible D gene (6 bases). Germline CDR1 and CDR2: MNHNS and SASEGT. The CDR3 length is 17 residues. Trimming stripped 5 bases from V and 7 bases from J, with 21 bases between. CDR3 nucleotides: TGTGCCAGCAGTCCAACAGTAGGGACACTAGGAAATTCACCCCTCCACTTT. This gives the protein CASSPTVGTLGNSPLHF.

This chain connects TRBV5-6 to TRBJ1-6; D gene uncertain. This CDR3 has 14 residues. V was shortened by 3 bases and J by 4 bases, with 8 bases between the two germline ends. Germline CDR1 and CDR2: SGHDT and YYEEEE. This CDR3 is CASSSWRYNSPLHF. The CDR3 coding sequence is TGTGCCAGCAGCTCCTGGCGTTATAATTCACCCCTCCACTTT.

The rearrangement links TRBV7-9 to TRBJ1-1; D is ambiguous. Trimming stripped 4 bases from V and 9 bases from J, with 12 bases between. The CDR3 runs to 12 residues. The germline CDR1 and CDR2 sequences are SEHNR and FQNEAQ (reference sequence). In DNA form, the CDR3 reads TGTGCCAGCAGCTCGGCAGGCACACAAGCTTTCTTT. Its translation is CASSSAGTQAFF.

The chain carries TRBV5-1 and TRBJ2-7; no clear D gene. This CDR3 comprises 13 residues. Germline V gene sequence: CDR1 SGHRS, CDR2 YFSETQ. Trimming left V 0 bases short and J 5 bases short, with 9 bases between. The CDR3 is CASSLGAPDEQYF. As DNA, the CDR3 is TGCGCCAGCAGCTTGGGGGCCCCTGACGAGCAGTACTTC.

This clonotype was counted at least ten times. This rearrangement joins TRBV24-1 to TRBJ2-2; D unclear. Trimming stripped 9 bases from V and 3 bases from J, with 16 bases between. Germline CDR1 reads KGHDR; CDR2 reads SFDVKD. This CDR3 spans 15 amino acids. This CDR3 is CATSPYSRDTGELFF. CDR3 sequence (DNA): TGTGCCACCTCCCCCTACAGCCGGGACACCGGGGAGCTGTTTTTT.

The chain combines TRBV19 with TRBJ2-4, with D uncertain. The V gene lost 1 base and the J gene lost 6 bases, with 13 bases spanning the gap. This CDR3 is 15 amino acids long. Germline V lookup: CDR1 LNHDA, CDR2 SQIVND (reference sequence). The CDR3 reads CASSIGRASGNIQYF. DNA of the CDR3: TGTGCCAGTAGTATAGGTCGCGCCTCGGGAAACATTCAGTACTTC. Together with reference TRBV19 and TRBJ2-4, the CDR3 gives the full variable domain: DGGITQSPKYLFRKEGQNVTLSCEQNLNHDAMYWYRQDPGQGLRLIYYSQIVNDFQKGDIAEGYSVSREKKESFPLTVTSAQKNPTAFYLCASSIGRASGNIQYFGAGTRLSVL.

This clonotype was seen at least ten times. The genes are TRBV2 and TRBJ1-4; 7 bases fit TRBD1. Germline V lookup: CDR1 SNHLY, CDR2 FYNNEI. V lost 3 bases and J lost 4; bases outside the gene matches: 11. This CDR3 comprises 17 residues. For the CDR3, the DNA is TGTGCCAGCAGTGATTGGATCGGGGACAGCTTTAATGAAAAACTGTTTTTT. Protein product: CASSDWIGDSFNEKLFF.

This chain joins TRBV5-6 and TRBJ1-1; the D is unclear. The V end was cut by 0 bases, the J end by 8 bases, with 11 bases between. The CDR3 loop spans 13 amino acids. Looked up from germline, CDR1 is SGHDT and CDR2 is YYEEEE. CDR3 sequence reads: CASSLVKGSEAFF. The DNA of the CDR3 is TGTGCCAGCAGCTTGGTCAAGGGCTCCGAAGCTTTCTTT.

CDR3 sequence reads: CASIGAYEQYF. Written as DNA, the CDR3 is TGTGCCAGCATTGGGGCCTACGAGCAGTACTTC. The chain combines TRBV28 with TRBJ2-7; no reliable D call. The germline V gene encodes CDR1 MDHEN and CDR2 SYDVKM. This CDR3 has 11 residues. V shed 7 bases and J shed 2 bases, with 6 bases lying between them.

This chain joins TRBV12-3 or TRBV12-4 and TRBJ2-1; D is unresolved. CDR3 length equals 12 residues. Trimming removed 10 bases from V and 0 bases from J, with 7 bases in between. The CDR3 DNA sequence: TGTGCCATCACAGTCTCCTACAATGAGCAGTTCTTC. It encodes CAITVSYNEQFF.

This clonotype was counted many times. CDR3 in DNA: TGTGCCAGCAGTTTATCCCTTCGAACCGGGACAGGCTATGGCTACACCTTC. Translated, it gives CASSLSLRTGTGYGYTF. This sequence joins TRBV28 and TRBJ1-2, with 8 bases identical to TRBD1. CDR1 is MDHEN and CDR2 is SYDVKM in the germline V gene. There are 17 residues in the CDR3. The junction had 11 bases not matched to a gene; V was cut back by 1 base and J by 4 bases.

The chain employs TRBV10-3 and TRBJ2-7, with 11 bases that match TRBD2. V trimming: 2 bases; J trimming: 1 base; junction bases outside the gene matches: 4. Germline V gene lookup returns CDR1 ENHRY and CDR2 SYGVKD. CDR3 length: 16 amino acids. The DNA for the CDR3 is TGTGCCATCAGTGAGCCCACTAGCGGGAGTTCCTACGAGCAGTACTTC. It is translated as CAISEPTSGSSYEQYF.

This clonotype was recorded a few times. The chain employs TRBV5-1 and TRBJ2-2, with 13 bases matching TRBD2. The CDR3 has 15 residues. CDR1 and CDR2 (germline): SGHRS, YFSETQ. J lost 6 bases, V lost 4 bases, and 3 bases had no gene match. The CDR3 loop is CASSRTSGSPGELFF. Here the CDR3 DNA reads TGCGCCAGCAGCAGGACTAGCGGGAGTCCCGGGGAGCTGTTTTTT.

This clonotype was detected only a few times. The V and J genes are TRBV29-1 and TRBJ2-5; tentative D call: TRBD1 (6 bases). Germline assignment: CDR1 SQVTM and CDR2 ANQGSEA. The V end was cut by 6 bases, the J end by 5 bases, with 10 bases between. This CDR3 is built from 11 residues. CDR3 sequence reads: CSVGRGETQYF. In DNA form, the CDR3 reads TGCAGCGTCGGAAGGGGGGAGACCCAGTACTTC.

This clonotype was detected ten times or more. The chain combines TRBV7-2 with TRBJ2-7, with 7 bases aligning to TRBD1. The J segment lost 7 bases and the V segment lost 5 bases, leaving 20 bases of the junction unmatched. CDR1 and CDR2 from the germline V gene are SGHTA and FQGNSA. The CDR3 sequence is 17 residues long. The CDR3 is CASSGATRDSQTREQYF. CDR3 in DNA: TGTGCCAGCAGCGGAGCAACCCGGGACAGCCAAACGAGGGAGCAGTACTTC.

This chain's CDR3 is CASSDVGQGFGGYTF. The CDR3, as DNA: TGTGCCAGCAGCGACGTGGGACAGGGGTTTGGTGGCTACACCTTC. The chain employs TRBV9 and TRBJ1-2; 10 nucleotides match TRBD1. This CDR3 comprises 15 residues. Germline V CDR1 and CDR2: SGDLS, YYNGEE. V gave up 3 bases and J gave up 7 bases; unmatched junction bases: 9. The variable domain in full, completed from reference TRBV9 and TRBJ1-2, reads DSGVTQTPKHLITATGQRVTLRCSPRSGDLSVYWYQQSLDQGLQFLIQYYNGEERAKGNILERFSAQQFPDLHSELNLSSLELGDSALYFCASSDVGQGFGGYTFGSGTRLTVV.

This clonotype was seen only a few times. The gene calls are TRBV20-1 and TRBJ1-5; 7 bases map to TRBD1. This CDR3 region has 13 residues. Germline values: CDR1 DFQATT, CDR2 SNEGSKA (reference sequence). With 5 bases clipped from V and 5 bases from J, the junction kept 6 bases outside the gene matches. The CDR3 DNA is TGCAGTGCTCGACAGGGAGGGGATCAGCCCCAGCATTTT. Its protein is CSARQGGDQPQHF.

V usage is TRBV29-1 and J usage is TRBJ2-2; 10 bases match TRBD1. V lost 2 bases, J lost 0 bases, and 3 bases stayed unmatched. This CDR3 is built from 16 residues. Per the germline V gene, CDR1 is SQVTM and CDR2 is ANQGSEA. CDR3: CSVETGQGSNTGELFF. CDR3 coding DNA: TGCAGCGTTGAAACGGGACAGGGGTCGAACACCGGGGAGCTGTTTTTT.

This clonotype was counted ten times or more. J is TRBJ2-7 and V is TRBV28; 7 bases agree with TRBD1. CDR3 size: 14 residues. The V and J ends lost 8 bases and 3 bases, in that order; junction bases with no gene match: 10. CDR1 and CDR2 (germline): MDHEN, SYDVKM. The CDR3 loop reads CASGYSGTVYEQYF. The CDR3 DNA reads TGTGCCAGCGGGTATTCCGGGACAGTCTACGAGCAGTACTTC.

This clonotype has a handful of counts. The chain employs TRBV7-8 and TRBJ1-5; D is perhaps TRBD1 (5 bases). CDR1 and CDR2 from the germline V gene are SGHVS and FQNEAQ. V lost 3 bases and J lost 2, with 14 bases in between. The CDR3 runs to 16 residues. CDR3 DNA: TGTGCCAGCAGCTTTTGGTGGGGGGATGGCAATCAGCCCCAGCATTTT. Translation: CASSFWWGDGNQPQHF.

The table lists this clonotype with a few counts. The chain carries TRBV30 and TRBJ2-7; D possibly uses TRBD1 or TRBD2 (5 bases each). There are 14 residues in the CDR3. V dropped 5 bases and J dropped 3 bases, with 17 bases sitting between them. Germline CDR1 is GTSNPN and CDR2 is SVGIG (reference sequence). The CDR3 nucleotides read TGTGCCTGGCGGAAGAGGGACCGGATCTACGAGCAGTACTTC. It encodes CAWRKRDRIYEQYF.

The chain employs TRBV12-3 or TRBV12-4 and TRBJ1-5, with D tentatively TRBD1 (5 bases). The V end was cut by 2 bases, the J end by 6 bases, with 14 bases between. There are 15 residues in the CDR3. This CDR3 reads CASSLRAQGGQPQHF. The DNA of the CDR3 is TGTGCCAGCAGTTTAAGGGCCCAGGGAGGTCAGCCCCAGCATTTT.

V is TRBV29-1 and J is TRBJ2-3, with D unresolved. Germline V CDR1 and CDR2: SQVTM, ANQGSEA. Trimming took 2 bases from V and 1 from J, leaving 10 bases between them. There are 14 residues in the CDR3. CDR3 DNA: TGCAGCGTTGAAACCGATAAGGGCACAGATACGCAGTATTTT. It yields the protein CSVETDKGTDTQYF.

The V call is TRBV7-2, the J call TRBJ2-4; D is unclear. Germline assignment: CDR1 SGHTA and CDR2 FQGNSA. The CDR3 consists of 13 residues. The V and J ends lost 3 bases and 3 bases respectively, with 6 bases between them. DNA for the CDR3: TGTGCCAGCAGCTTGGTTTACAAAAACATTCAGTACTTC. This translates into CASSLVYKNIQYF. Using reference TRBV7-2 and TRBJ2-4 for the parts outside the CDR3, the full variable domain is GAGVSQSPSNKVTEKGKDVELRCDPISGHTALYWYRQSLGQGLEFLIYFQGNSAPDKSGLPSDRFSAERTGGSVSTLTIQRTQQEDSAVYLCASSLVYKNIQYFGAGTRLSVL.

About this clonotype: The germline gene is not matched at one end of the junction; a read error may be the cause. This chain links TRBV13 with TRBJ1-1, with a tentative D call TRBD1 (6 bases). Germline CDR1 reads PRHDT; CDR2 reads FYEKMQ (reference sequence). The CDR3 is 14 amino acids. CDR3 in DNA: TGTGCCAGCACCTTACCCTCGGGGGCGACTGAAGCTTTCTTT. This translates into CASTLPSGATEAFF.